These 8 T cell receptor beta chains came from one sample sequenced in a study of blood T cell repertoires in COVID-19. The assay was immunoSEQ multiplex PCR, and TCRdb's table has in-frame clones only and misses some. The sample includes approximately 210,000 clones, about nine tenths seen only once; the top ten take approximately 7.3%. Sequenced: PBMCs or T cells enriched from blood (not recorded which). The source is a man aged 25 to 40 in a cohort exposed to, infected with or recovered from COVID-19 (not recorded which).

V is TRBV2 and J is TRBJ1-2, with TRBD1 identical over 7 bases. Unmatched junction bases numbered 4, after V lost 7 bases and J lost 5 bases. Germline V gene data show CDR1 as SNHLY and CDR2 as FYNNEI. The CDR3 totals 12 residues. The CDR3 DNA reads TGTGCCAGCAAAGGGGGCGCGTATGGCTACACCTTC. It encodes CASKGGAYGYTF.

The chain joins TRBV6-4 to TRBJ2-1, with unresolved D. V was trimmed by 2 bases and J by 8 bases, leaving 10 bases between them. The CDR3 loop spans 13 amino acids. The germline V gene has CDR1 MRHNA and CDR2 SNTAGT. The CDR3 DNA sequence: TGTGCCAGCAGTGACGAGAGAGGAGATGAGCAGTTCTTC. Its protein is CASSDERGDEQFF.

The chain combines TRBV5-6 with TRBJ2-1; 7 bases align to TRBD2. V lost 3 bases and J lost 10; bases outside the gene matches: 10. In germline, CDR1 is SGHDT, CDR2 YYEEEE. The CDR3 has 14 amino acids. CDR3 amino acids: CASSSRGGYSEQFF. The CDR3 nucleotides are TGTGCCAGCAGCTCGCGGGGAGGGTACAGCGAGCAGTTCTTC.

The V gene is TRBV28, the J gene TRBJ2-3; no clear D. This CDR3 comprises 17 residues. Trimming stripped 6 bases from V and 2 bases from J, with 21 bases between. Germline V gene data show CDR1 as MDHEN and CDR2 as SYDVKM. Written as DNA, the CDR3 is TGTGCCAGCAGCCGCATCCCCCCCGGTACCCTCACAGATACGCAGTATTTT. It is translated as CASSRIPPGTLTDTQYF.

V is TRBV7-3 and J is TRBJ2-2, with D tentatively TRBD1 (6 bases). The CDR3 has 13 residues. Trimming took 4 bases from V and 7 from J, leaving 10 bases between them. Looked up from germline, CDR1 is SGHTA and CDR2 is FQGTGA. CDR3 amino acids: CASSWTVSGELFF. In DNA form, the CDR3 reads TGTGCCAGCAGCTGGACAGTTAGCGGGGAGCTGTTTTTT.

The chain carries TRBV28 and TRBJ1-1; D is possibly TRBD1 (5 bases). This CDR3 comprises 15 residues. Germline values: CDR1 MDHEN, CDR2 SYDVKM. Between the trimmed V and J ends, which lost 1 base and 7 bases, there was a span of 16 bases. The CDR3 spells CASSLYEEGRGEAFF. CDR3 DNA: TGTGCCAGCAGTTTATATGAGGAGGGGCGAGGTGAAGCTTTCTTT.

V gene TRBV20-1 combines with J gene TRBJ2-1; D remains ambiguous. Trimming took off 3 bases at V and 6 bases at J, with 9 bases between the two ends. CDR3 length equals 12 residues. CDR1 and CDR2 from the germline V gene are DFQATT and SNEGSKA (reference sequence). The CDR3 bases are TGCAGTGCTAGTGGGTGGAGCAATGAGCAGTTCTTC. This encodes CSASGWSNEQFF.

The chain has TRBV7-6 and TRBJ2-2; 11 nucleotides line up with TRBD2. With V trimmed by 5 bases and J by 4 bases, 6 bases remained unmatched. Germline values: CDR1 SGHVS, CDR2 FNYEAQ. The CDR3 length is 16 residues. CDR3 nucleotides: TGTGCCAGCAGCATCACTAGCGGGAGCATCACCGGGGAGCTGTTTTTT. It yields the protein CASSITSGSITGELFF. The full variable domain, completed using reference TRBV7-6 and TRBJ2-2, is GAGVSQSPRYKVTKRGQDVALRCDPISGHVSLYWYRQALGQGPEFLTYFNYEAQQDKSGLPNDRFSAERPEGSISTLTIQRTEQRDSAMYRCASSITSGSITGELFFGEGSRLTVL.